This is a list of T cell receptor beta chains from one sample in a study of vaccination effects on CD4 cells after COVID-19. Some clones are missing from TCRdb's copy, which holds only in-frame ones; the method was immunoSEQ multiplex PCR. The sample shows some 31,000 clones, 60% to 75% of them seen only once. Their specific antigens are unknown. The sequencing here drew on CD4+ T cells from PBMCs cultured with HCoV-OC43 spike peptides, taken before COVID-19 vaccination. The receptors stem from a human donor who received a COVID-19 vaccine. Each CDR3 is given with its conserved first and last residue. D genes are given only for firm matches. Expanded clones get a size class; other rows say once, few or many, or leave the size out.

abundance,j_gene,d_gene,v_gene,CDR3nt,CDR3aa
once,TRBJ2-1,NA,TRBV11-2,TGTGCCAGCAGCTTAGAAGACTTCAGCTCCTACAATGAGCAGTTCTTC,CASSLEDFSSYNEQFF
NA,TRBJ1-5,NA,TRBV5-8,TGTGCCAGCAGCCCCCGCAATCAGCCCCAGCATTTT,CASSPRNQPQHF
NA,TRBJ1-1,NA,TRBV21-1,TGTGCCAGCAGCACCCGACCATGCCCCAGGGGCGGTAGCACTGAAGCTTTCTTT,CASSTRPCPRGGSTEAFF
NA,TRBJ2-5,TRBD2,TRBV6-5,TGTGCCAGCGTCGATCGGGAGGTCGGAGAGACCCAGTACTTC,CASVDREVGETQYF
few,TRBJ2-1,TRBD1,TRBV18,TGTGCCAGCTCACCGGGACAGGGTAAAGGGGGCAATGAGCAGTTCTTC,CASSPGQGKGGNEQFF
NA,TRBJ2-3,TRBD2,TRBV5-6,TGTGCCAGCAGCTTGGCCCTAGCGGCCGGAGATACGCAGTATTTT,CASSLALAAGDTQYF
NA,TRBJ2-2,NA,TRBV7-9,TGTGCCAGCAGCTACAGGGACGCCACCGGGGAGCTGTTTTTT,CASSYRDATGELFF
NA,TRBJ2-7,TRBD1,TRBV5-4,TGTGCCAGCAGCTTCGTCGGGACAGGGACCTACGAGCAGTACTTC,CASSFVGTGTYEQYF
few,TRBJ2-5,TRBD2,TRBV11-2,TGTGCCAGCAGCCTCGGGACTATTCAAGAGACCCAGTACTTC,CASSLGTIQETQYF
NA,TRBJ2-1,TRBD2,TRBV30,TGTGCCTGGAGATGGACTAGCGGGATTTACAATGAGCAGTTCTTC,CAWRWTSGIYNEQFF
NA,TRBJ1-1,TRBD1,TRBV19,TGTGCCAGTAGGGGGACAGGGTTGAACACTGAAGCTTTCTTT,CASRGTGLNTEAFF
NA,TRBJ1-5,NA,TRBV5-6,TGTGCCAGCAGCTTGAGAGGCAATCAGCCCCAGCATTTT,CASSLRGNQPQHF
NA,TRBJ1-5,NA,TRBV23-1,TGCGCCAGCAGTCCCCCAGGGCCAGGGCTATTCCAGCCCCAGCATTTT,CASSPPGPGLFQPQHF
NA,TRBJ2-2,TRBD1,TRBV18,TGTGCCAGCTCACCAAGGACAGGGGACGGGGAGCTGTTTTTT,CASSPRTGDGELFF
NA,TRBJ2-2,NA,TRBV7-2,TGTGCCAGCAGCCACCGGGACCCCACCGGGGAGCTGTTTTTT,CASSHRDPTGELFF
NA,TRBJ1-6,NA,TRBV7-9,TGTGCCAGCAGCTTATCGGGCGGTTCACCCCTCCACTTT,CASSLSGGSPLHF
few,TRBJ1-6,NA,TRBV19,TGTGCCAGTAGAACGACTGTCGGGTCACCCCTCCACTTT,CASRTTVGSPLHF
NA,TRBJ1-2,NA,TRBV4-2,TGTGCCAGCAGCCAAGGAAAATCAGTGACAGTAGGCTATGGCTACACCTTC,CASSQGKSVTVGYGYTF
once,TRBJ1-1,NA,TRBV30,TGTGCCTGGAACACGGGACGTTGGGTTGGAATCGGACTACGGAACAGTGAAGCTTTCTTT,CAWNTGRWVGIGLRNSEAFF
NA,TRBJ2-2,TRBD2,TRBV7-9,TGTGCCAGCAGCATCCGACCTAGCGGCCCAAACACCGGGGAGCTGTTTTTT,CASSIRPSGPNTGELFF
NA,TRBJ2-7,NA,TRBV7-9,TGTGCCAGCAGCTCCTGGACTGACTACGAGCAGTACTTC,CASSSWTDYEQYF
NA,TRBJ2-6,TRBD2,TRBV4-3,TGCGCCAGCAGCCAAGGGACTAGCGGGGGTGGGGCCAACGTCCTGACTTTC,CASSQGTSGGGANVLTF
few,TRBJ2-3,TRBD2,TRBV5-1,TGCGCCAGCAGCCCGGGGACTAGCGGGGCTTCCATTACGCAGTATTTT,CASSPGTSGASITQYF
few,TRBJ2-7,TRBD1,TRBV20-1,TGCAGTGCTCTAACAGGGGGCGAGCAGTACTTC,CSALTGGEQYF
few,TRBJ2-7,TRBD1,TRBV5-4,TGTGCCAGCAGGACAGGGGGCTCCTACGAGCAGTACTTC,CASRTGGSYEQYF
NA,TRBJ2-1,TRBD2,TRBV6-4,TGTGCCAGCAGTGAATCCCGGGTCGGTCTAGCGGGTTTCAATGAGCAGTTCTTC,CASSESRVGLAGFNEQFF
once,TRBJ2-7,NA,TRBV7-9,TGTGCCAGCAGCTTCTTTGGCGCCCACTCCTACGAGCAGTACTTC,CASSFFGAHSYEQYF
NA,TRBJ2-3,NA,TRBV3-1/TRBV3-2,TGTGCCAGCAGCTCCCTTACTAGATCATACACAGATACGCAGTATTTT,CASSSLTRSYTDTQYF
few,TRBJ1-2,NA,TRBV19,TGTGCCAGTAGTATATCCCCGGGGGGTGTAAGCTATGGCTACACCTTC,CASSISPGGVSYGYTF